Each of the 26 T cell receptor beta chains below was sequenced from the same sample in a study of memory CD4+ T cells and cytomegalovirus serostatus. Single viable CD3+CD4+CD8-CD45RO+ cells were sorted as the memory CD4+ T cells. The method was immunoSEQ multiplex PCR; TCRdb's version includes in-frame clones alone and lacks a portion of them. The data contain approximately 40,000 clones, over 60% of them singletons. The specimen was memory CD4+ T cells from blood. The receptors stem from an adult in good health and CMV-seronegative.

This chain links TRBV28 with TRBJ2-5; D assignment may be TRBD1 or TRBD2 (5 bases each). The CDR3 runs to 15 residues. The germline V gene encodes CDR1 MDHEN and CDR2 SYDVKM. V was shortened by 7 bases and J by 4 bases, with 19 bases between the two germline ends. CDR3 in amino acids: CASIPALGVRETQYF. For the CDR3, the DNA is TGTGCCAGCATCCCCGCGTTGGGGGTTCGAGAGACCCAGTACTTC.

V usage is TRBV6-6 and J usage is TRBJ1-1; D unresolved. The V end lost 8 bases, the J end lost 6 bases, and 16 bases lay between the germline ends. CDR3 length equals 13 residues. Germline CDR1 reads MNHNY; CDR2 reads SVGAGI (reference sequence). This CDR3 is CASSGPLKAEAFF. In DNA, the CDR3 is TGTGCCAGCTCTGGACCTCTGAAGGCTGAAGCTTTCTTT.

The chain links TRBV18 to TRBJ2-3; weak D call: TRBD2 (6 bases). V was pared by 5 bases and J by 4 bases, with 16 bases between. There are 15 residues in the CDR3. Germline V gene data show CDR1 as KGHSH and CDR2 as LQKENI. CDR3 protein: CASSSWGERADTQYF. CDR3 in DNA: TGTGCCAGCTCATCGTGGGGCGAGCGGGCAGATACGCAGTATTTT.

The CDR3 nucleotides are TGTGCCAGCAGACGAAGGGGGGACACTGAAGCTTTCTTT. It translates to CASRRRGDTEAFF. V and J are TRBV5-4 and TRBJ1-1; D is possibly TRBD1 (6 bases). From germline, CDR1 is SGHNT and CDR2 YYREEE (reference sequence). Deletions cut 5 bases from V and 3 bases from J, with 11 bases between. CDR3 size: 13 residues.

CDR3 in amino acids: CAWSTYQSVQYF. For the CDR3, the DNA is TGTGCCTGGAGTACCTACCAATCTGTTCAGTACTTC. The chain is built from TRBV30 and TRBJ2-4, with D hard to call. The germline CDR1 and CDR2 sequences are GTSNPN and SVGIG (reference sequence). V lost 2 bases, J lost 11 bases, and 13 bases lay in between. This CDR3 has 12 residues.

This clone was recorded once. J is TRBJ2-1 and V is TRBV2, with 7 positions matching TRBD2. CDR3 length: 15 residues. V shed 7 bases and J 0 bases; nucleotides not matched to a gene: 6. Germline CDR1 reads SNHLY; CDR2 reads FYNNEI. The CDR3 nucleotides are TGTGCCAGCAACCCGGGACTAAGCTCCTACAATGAGCAGTTCTTC. Its protein is CASNPGLSSYNEQFF.

The chain employs TRBV5-6 and TRBJ1-5; no clear D gene. Germline-derived CDR1 and CDR2 are SGHDT and YYEEEE. The CDR3 is 15 residues long. V lost 0 bases, J lost 2 bases, and 9 bases lay in between. Here the CDR3 reads CASSLDSRRNQPQHF. The CDR3 DNA sequence: TGTGCCAGCAGCTTGGATTCGCGTCGCAATCAGCCCCAGCATTTT.

On this clone itself: The sample has other DNA sequences that encode this CDR3 too. This chain joins TRBV7-3 and TRBJ1-6; TRBD1 might be the D (5 bases). The CDR3 is 14 residues long. Germline CDR1 SGHTA, CDR2 FQGTGA. The V end was cut by 4 bases, the J end by 7 bases, with 11 bases between. The CDR3 DNA is TGTGCCAGCAGCTCCGGGACGGAGAATTCACCCCTCCACTTT. Its translation is CASSSGTENSPLHF.

This clone turned up a few times. The rearrangement joins TRBV29-1 to TRBJ2-1; weak D call: TRBD2 (5 bases). Germline V gene sequence: CDR1 SQVTM, CDR2 ANQGSEA. V was clipped by 7 bases and J by 8 bases, with 12 bases between them. This CDR3 comprises 11 residues. CDR3 bases: TGCAGCGCGGACCGGGGATATGAGCAGTTCTTC. It yields the protein CSADRGYEQFF.

The V gene is TRBV27, the J gene TRBJ1-1; D is ambiguous. V was trimmed by 2 bases and J by 5 bases, leaving 12 bases between them. CDR3 length: 14 amino acids. Germline assignment: CDR1 MNHEY and CDR2 SMNVEV (reference sequence). Written as DNA, the CDR3 is TGTGCCAGCAGTTTAATCGGGTTTCGTACTGAAGCTTTCTTT. Translation gives CASSLIGFRTEAFF.

On this clone: This sample includes further DNA sequences coding for the same CDR3. CDR3 DNA: TGTGCCAGCCGTCAGGGTCTCTCTGGAAACACCATATATTTT. Amino acids: CASRQGLSGNTIYF. This chain uses TRBV28 with TRBJ1-3, with D perhaps TRBD1 (5 bases). CDR3 length: 14 residues. Germline V lookup: CDR1 MDHEN, CDR2 SYDVKM. Trimming took off 8 bases at V and 0 bases at J, with 11 bases between the two ends.

The rearrangement links TRBV27 to TRBJ1-4; D not certain. Germline lookup yields CDR1 MNHEY and CDR2 SMNVEV (reference sequence). Trimming cost V 4 bases and J 7 bases, with 10 bases left between them. The CDR3 extends over 13 amino acids. The CDR3 is CASSSLYLEKLFF. The CDR3 region has the DNA TGTGCCAGCAGTTCCCTATATCTTGAAAAACTGTTTTTT. Based on the CDR3 plus reference TRBV27 and TRBJ1-4, the full variable domain is EAQVTQNPRYLITVTGKKLTVTCSQNMNHEYMSWYRQDPGLGLRQIYYSMNVEVTDKGDVPEGYKVSRKEKRNFPLILESPSPNQTSLYFCASSSLYLEKLFFGSGTQLSVL.

This clone has a single count. V is TRBV19 and J is TRBJ1-2; tentative D call: TRBD1 (5 bases). Germline CDR1 and CDR2: LNHDA and SQIVND (reference sequence). V lost 3 bases, J lost 4 bases, and 15 bases lay in between. This CDR3 has 15 residues. The CDR3 protein is CASSIRQTVFYGYTF. DNA of the CDR3: TGTGCCAGTAGTATTCGTCAGACAGTCTTCTATGGCTACACCTTC.

This clone was seen a single time. DNA of the CDR3: TGCGCCAGCAGTCGACAAGGCCCAGGATACTCCTACGAGCAGTACTTC. The encoded protein is CASSRQGPGYSYEQYF. This sequence joins TRBV5-1 and TRBJ2-7; no clear D gene. The CDR3 has 16 residues. The germline gives CDR1 SGHRS, CDR2 YFSETQ. V was shortened by 5 bases and J by 0 bases, with 18 bases between the two germline ends. Full variable domain (missing parts from reference TRBV5-1 and TRBJ2-7): KAGVTQTPRYLIKTRGQQVTLSCSPISGHRSVSWYQQTPGQGLQFLFEYFSETQRNKGNFPGRFSGRQFSNSRSEMNVSTLELGDSALYLCASSRQGPGYSYEQYFGPGTRLTVT.

V usage is TRBV2 and J usage is TRBJ2-5; 7 bases match TRBD2. This CDR3 spans 18 amino acids. V lost 0 bases to trimming and J lost 2 bases; unmatched junction nucleotides: 12. Germline V gene lookup returns CDR1 SNHLY and CDR2 FYNNEI. DNA of the CDR3: TGTGCCAGCAGTGAAGCGGGAGGGGTATCCGACGTACAAGAGACCCAGTACTTC. Amino acid sequence: CASSEAGGVSDVQETQYF.

The rearrangement links TRBV5-4 to TRBJ1-2; TRBD1 might be the D (5 bases). The CDR3 runs to 16 residues. Trimming pared 4 bases from V and 8 bases from J, leaving 24 bases between. Germline V CDR1 and CDR2: SGHNT, YYREEE (reference sequence). This CDR3 is CASSQMGGGGGPGYTF. The CDR3 coding sequence is TGTGCCAGCAGCCAAATGGGGGGAGGAGGAGGCCCCGGCTACACCTTC. Supplemented by reference TRBV5-4 and TRBJ1-2, the full variable domain reads ETGVTQSPTHLIKTRGQQVTLRCSSQSGHNTVSWYQQALGQGPQFIFQYYREEENGRGNFPPRFSGLQFPNYSSELNVNALELDDSALYLCASSQMGGGGGPGYTFGSGTRLTVV.

The chain is built from TRBV19 and TRBJ1-5, with TRBD1 matching over 8 bases. The ends lost 5 bases at V and 6 bases at J; junction bases unmatched: 9. This CDR3 comprises 15 residues. Germline assignment: CDR1 LNHDA and CDR2 SQIVND (reference sequence). CDR3 sequence: CASSVGQGFTQPQHF. CDR3 DNA sequence: TGTGCCAGTAGTGTCGGACAGGGTTTCACTCAGCCCCAGCATTTT. Using reference TRBV19 and TRBJ1-5 for the parts outside the CDR3, the full variable domain is DGGITQSPKYLFRKEGQNVTLSCEQNLNHDAMYWYRQDPGQGLRLIYYSQIVNDFQKGDIAEGYSVSREKKESFPLTVTSAQKNPTAFYLCASSVGQGFTQPQHFGDGTRLSIL.

The gene calls are TRBV28 and TRBJ1-2; D may be TRBD1 (5 bases). Per germline, CDR1 MDHEN and CDR2 SYDVKM. The CDR3 runs to 12 residues. Trimming removed 7 bases at V and 2 bases at J, with 8 bases between. DNA of the CDR3: TGTGCCAGCACTACAGGAAACTATGGCTACACCTTC. Protein product: CASTTGNYGYTF.

The CDR3 sequence is CASSETGVDYGYTF. DNA for the CDR3: TGTGCCAGCAGCGAGACAGGGGTTGACTATGGCTACACCTTC. The V call is TRBV5-4, the J call TRBJ1-2; 8 bases match TRBD1. V lost 4 bases to trimming and J lost 3 bases; unmatched junction nucleotides: 5. CDR3 length equals 14 residues. Germline assignment: CDR1 SGHNT and CDR2 YYREEE (reference sequence).

The rearrangement links TRBV21-1 to TRBJ1-1. TRBV21-1 is a listed pseudogene. The CDR3 contains 16 residues. The CDR3, as DNA: TGTGCCACCTCGAGAGATATATATTACATGAACACTGAAGCTTTCTTT. This codes for CATSRDIYYMNTEAFF.

The chain links TRBV6-6 to TRBJ2-7; D is ambiguous. Germline V CDR1 and CDR2: MNHNY, SVGAGI (reference sequence). The CDR3 length is 14 residues. V lost 7 bases and J 3 bases, leaving 16 bases between the germline ends. The CDR3 bases are TGTGCCAGCAAATCTGAGGTCCAAAACTACGAGCAGTACTTC. Translation: CASKSEVQNYEQYF.

In nucleotides, the CDR3 is TGTGCCAGCAGCCCCGGACAGGGAAACTATGGCTACACCTTC. The encoded protein is CASSPGQGNYGYTF. The chain combines TRBV5-5 with TRBJ1-2, with TRBD1 identical over 8 bases. Germline V CDR1 and CDR2: SGHKS, YYEKEE (reference sequence). V shed 4 bases, J shed 2 bases, and the junction held 4 bases outside the gene matches. The CDR3 loop spans 14 amino acids.

The J gene is TRBJ2-7, the V gene TRBV2, with D possibly matching TRBD2 (6 bases). The germline V gene encodes CDR1 SNHLY and CDR2 FYNNEI. V shed 11 bases and J shed 4 bases, with 24 bases lying between them. The CDR3 loop spans 15 amino acids. Here the CDR3 DNA reads TGTGCCTCAACGGGTGGAGGGGATAATAGTTACGAGCAGTACTTC. Amino acid sequence: CASTGGGDNSYEQYF.

The chain combines TRBV4-1 with TRBJ1-1; D uncertain. The CDR3 runs to 14 residues. CDR1 and CDR2 (germline): MGHRA, YSYEKL. V lost 1 base, J lost 2 bases, and 8 bases lay in between. The DNA of the CDR3 is TGCGCCAGCAGCCAAGCCACAGTAAACACTGAAGCTTTCTTT. Its translation: CASSQATVNTEAFF.

The chain employs TRBV7-9 and TRBJ1-1; 8 bases match TRBD1. This CDR3 has 15 residues. V lost 1 base and J lost 7; bases outside the gene matches: 8. Germline V CDR1 and CDR2: SEHNR, FQNEAQ (reference sequence). The CDR3 nucleotides read TGTGCCAGCAGCTTAGTAGGAGACAGGGGATTTGAAGCTTTCTTT. It codes for CASSLVGDRGFEAFF.

This chain joins TRBV6-1 and TRBJ1-2, with D possibly TRBD1 on 6 matching bases. CDR1 MNHNS and CDR2 SASEGT come from the germline V gene. The CDR3 contains 14 residues. Trimming took off 4 bases at V and 4 bases at J, with 13 bases between the two ends. CDR3 coding DNA: TGTGCCAGCAGTGCCGGGGGGGGCTCCTATGGCTACACCTTC. Its translation is CASSAGGGSYGYTF.